The 6 T cell receptor beta chains listed next were all sequenced from one sample in a study of blood T cell repertoires in COVID-19. Generated by immunoSEQ multiplex PCR, the TCRdb table keeps only in-frame clones and is missing some. The sample holds around 46,000 clones, approximately 80% seen once. Material for sequencing was peripheral blood. These receptors were collected from a man aged 40-55 years with acute or convalescent COVID-19.

V gene TRBV27 combines with J gene TRBJ1-2; D possibly corresponds to TRBD1 (6 bases). The germline V and J ends were trimmed by 3 bases and 0 bases, with 8 bases remaining between them. Germline values: CDR1 MNHEY, CDR2 SMNVEV (reference sequence). This CDR3 is built from 14 residues. The CDR3 nucleotides are TGTGCCAGCAGTTTGACAGGAGCTAACTATGGCTACACCTTC. Protein sequence: CASSLTGANYGYTF.

The chain combines TRBV24-1 with TRBJ2-5, with a possible D match to TRBD1 (6 bases). The V end lost 4 bases, the J end lost 1 base, and 12 bases lay between the germline ends. Germline CDR1 reads KGHDR; CDR2 reads SFDVKD. This CDR3 is 15 amino acids long. The CDR3 coding sequence is TGTGCCACCAGTGACCGGACAGTTCTCCAAGAGACCCAGTACTTC. This sequence encodes CATSDRTVLQETQYF.

The chain joins TRBV6-5 to TRBJ1-1; D uncertain. The V gene lost 4 bases and the J gene lost 9 bases, with 18 bases spanning the gap. Germline V lookup: CDR1 MNHEY, CDR2 SVGAGI. The length of the CDR3 is 14 residues. The CDR3 DNA reads as TGTGCCAGCAGTTCGAGCCGGGTCTTTCGTCAAGCTTTCTTT. This encodes CASSSSRVFRQAFF.

The J gene is TRBJ2-2, the V gene TRBV7-2; tentative D call: TRBD2 (5 bases). This CDR3 comprises 16 residues. Germline V gene sequence: CDR1 SGHTA, CDR2 FQGNSA. V lost 4 bases to trimming and J lost 3 bases, with 15 bases between them. The CDR3 protein is CASSSPTLLDTGELFF. DNA of the CDR3: TGTGCCAGCAGCTCCCCCACCTTACTAGACACCGGGGAGCTGTTTTTT. Full variable domain (remainder filled in from reference TRBV7-2 and TRBJ2-2): GAGVSQSPSNKVTEKGKDVELRCDPISGHTALYWYRQSLGQGLEFLIYFQGNSAPDKSGLPSDRFSAERTGGSVSTLTIQRTQQEDSAVYLCASSSPTLLDTGELFFGEGSRLTVL.

The V call is TRBV6-4, the J call TRBJ2-1; no firm D call. The V gene's germline CDR1 is MRHNA and CDR2 SNTAGT. This CDR3 is built from 13 residues. V dropped 4 bases and J dropped 0 bases, with 4 bases sitting between them. The CDR3 DNA reads as TGTGCCAGCAGTGCTAGCTCCTACAATGAGCAGTTCTTC. Translated: CASSASSYNEQFF.

By share, this clone counts as medium-sized. This chain links TRBV27 with TRBJ2-7; 13 nucleotides align to TRBD2. CDR3 length: 19 residues. CDR1 is MNHEY and CDR2 is SMNVEV in the germline V gene (reference sequence). After removal of 5 bases from V and 0 bases from J, the junction contained 13 bases not matched to a gene. For the CDR3, the DNA is TGTGCCAGCAGTCCCTGGACTAGCGGGGGCAACCTGATCTCCTACGAGCAGTACTTC. This encodes CASSPWTSGGNLISYEQYF.